One sample yielded the 10 T cell receptor beta chains listed below, sequenced in a study of blood T cell repertoires in COVID-19. Assay used: immunoSEQ multiplex PCR; TCRdb lists only in-frame clones, some missing. The sample records 290,000 or so clones, about 88% being singletons. Input material: peripheral blood. The receptors shown here come from a man between 65 and 85 years old with acute or convalescent COVID-19.

The chain joins TRBV5-4 to TRBJ2-5; a weak D match, TRBD1 (5 bases). Per germline, CDR1 SGHNT and CDR2 YYREEE (reference sequence). CDR3 length: 14 residues. V was pared by 2 bases and J by 3 bases, with 11 bases between. The CDR3 nucleotides are TGTGCCAGCAGCTTACGACAGACGGAAGAGACCCAGTACTTC. The encoded protein is CASSLRQTEETQYF.

As DNA, the CDR3 is TGCGCCAGCAGCCTAGAGATGGGGGCTAGAAACACCGGGGAGCTGTTTTTT. Translation gives CASSLEMGARNTGELFF. V usage is TRBV5-1 and J usage is TRBJ2-2; D perhaps matches TRBD1 (6 bases). The germline V gene encodes CDR1 SGHRS and CDR2 YFSETQ. This CDR3 spans 17 amino acids. V lost 4 bases and J lost 2, with 18 bases in between.

The CDR3 coding sequence is TGTGCCATCAGTGAGTCGGGGCAGAATATTGGCTACACCTTC. Translating it yields CAISESGQNIGYTF. The V gene is TRBV10-3, the J gene TRBJ1-2; possible D gene TRBD1, 5 bases. V lost 0 bases to trimming and J lost 7 bases, with 12 bases between them. Per the germline V gene, CDR1 is ENHRY and CDR2 is SYGVKD. This CDR3 region has 14 residues.

This chain joins TRBV11-2 and TRBJ2-2; a possible D gene is TRBD1 (5 bases). This CDR3 is built from 16 residues. V shed 6 bases and J shed 2 bases, with 16 bases lying between them. Germline CDR1 is SGHAT and CDR2 is FQNNGV. The CDR3 DNA follows: TGTGCCAGCAGTCGAGGCCCACAGGCCAACACCGGGGAGCTGTTTTTT. It is translated as CASSRGPQANTGELFF.

The V call is TRBV29-1, the J call TRBJ1-2, with TRBD1 as a possible D gene (5 bases). This CDR3 spans 14 amino acids. V was trimmed by 2 bases and J by 3 bases, leaving 13 bases between them. Germline assignment: CDR1 SQVTM and CDR2 ANQGSEA. The CDR3 region is CSVEQRGRYYGYTF. DNA for the CDR3: TGCAGCGTTGAACAACGGGGGAGGTACTATGGCTACACCTTC.

The chain carries TRBV28 and TRBJ1-2; 8 nucleotides line up with TRBD1. CDR3 length: 14 amino acids. Germline assignment: CDR1 MDHEN and CDR2 SYDVKM. J gave up 6 bases and V 2 bases, and 5 bases lay outside the gene matches. Here the CDR3 reads CASSLLGQVHGYTF. The CDR3 bases are TGTGCCAGCAGTTTACTGGGACAGGTACATGGCTACACCTTC.

The rearrangement links TRBV5-5 to TRBJ2-7, with TRBD2 matching over 10 bases. The CDR3 is 14 residues long. V shed 0 bases, J shed 12 bases, and the junction held 9 bases outside the gene matches. Germline loops: CDR1 SGHKS, CDR2 YYEKEE (reference sequence). For the CDR3, the DNA is TGTGCCAGCAGCTTGGGCCCCTTAGCGGGAGGTTTGTACTTC. It codes for CASSLGPLAGGLYF.

Only a few counts were recorded for this clone. This rearrangement joins TRBV18 to TRBJ2-5; D might be TRBD1 (6 bases). V lost 6 bases to trimming and J lost 5 bases, with 19 bases between them. CDR1 and CDR2 from the germline V gene are KGHSH and LQKENI. The CDR3 loop spans 15 amino acids. Here the CDR3 reads CASSLNQGMGETQYF. As DNA, the CDR3 is TGTGCCAGCTCCCTCAACCAGGGGATGGGTGAGACCCAGTACTTC.

This clone occurred a few times. The rearrangement links TRBV5-5 to TRBJ1-6, with 9 bases aligning to TRBD1. This CDR3 contains 14 residues. CDR1 is SGHKS and CDR2 is YYEKEE in the germline V gene (reference sequence). V lost 3 bases to trimming and J lost 7 bases; unmatched junction nucleotides: 2. CDR3: CASSWGQGNSPLHF. The CDR3 DNA sequence: TGTGCCAGCAGCTGGGGACAGGGCAATTCACCCCTCCACTTT.

The rearrangement joins TRBV7-2 to TRBJ2-7; 7 positions agree with TRBD1. The CDR3 is 12 amino acids. Losses at the gene ends were 5 bases for V and 4 bases for J; bases not matched to a gene: 2. Germline V lookup: CDR1 SGHTA, CDR2 FQGNSA. The CDR3 sequence is CASSPTGYEQYF. The DNA of the CDR3 is TGTGCCAGCAGCCCGACAGGGTACGAGCAGTACTTC.